This entry lists 27 T cell receptor beta chains sequenced from one sample in a study of shared clonotypes between healthy human individuals (dated by TCRdb to between 2020 and 2021). Library construction relied on the immunoSEQ multiplex PCR assay. The source is immuneACCESS, and TCRdb retained only in-frame sequences with V and J called. Part of the clones is not carried over; for the studies checked, unresolved V genes explain less than half of this, and the remainder is unexplained. Across this sample there are around 1.6 million clones, with about 98% seen only once. The ten biggest clones cover roughly 0.45% of the sample. Sequenced input: naive CD4+ T cells sorted from blood. The intended sense of this specimen's cell subset or site label: CD45RA+ positively selected. These receptor sequences come from a man aged 25-45 years in good health.

As for this clone: Other DNA sequences in the same sample also yield this CDR3. The chain combines TRBV7-6 with TRBJ1-1; no clear D gene. Germline V gives CDR1 SGHVS, CDR2 FNYEAQ. CDR3 size: 14 residues. V was trimmed by 0 bases and J by 0 bases, leaving 5 bases between them. The CDR3 loop is CASSLAGLNTEAFF. The CDR3 region has the DNA TGTGCCAGCAGCTTAGCGGGTCTGAACACTGAAGCTTTCTTT.

This chain connects TRBV21-1 to TRBJ2-1; whether TRBD2, the table's D call, matches the DNA was not checked. TRBV21-1 is a pseudogene segment. The CDR3 covers 19 residues. In DNA form, the CDR3 reads TGTGCCAGCAGCACGCGGGCAAAAACTAGCGGCCTACAAAACAATGAGCAGTTCTTC. Its translation: CASSTRAKTSGLQNNEQFF.

DNA of the CDR3: TGTGCCAGCACAGCAGGGCCGGGGGGGAGTGAAAAACTGTTTTTT. Amino acid sequence: CASTAGPGGSEKLFF. The chain is built from TRBV6-5 and TRBJ1-4; the D gene is possibly TRBD1 (5 bases). CDR3 length: 15 amino acids. The V and J ends lost 7 bases and 7 bases respectively, with 19 bases between them. Per germline, CDR1 MNHEY and CDR2 SVGAGI.

The V call is TRBV28, the J call TRBJ2-5; the match to TRBD2 covers 9 bases. The V and J ends lost 5 bases and 6 bases, in that order; junction bases with no gene match: 7. In germline, CDR1 is MDHEN, CDR2 SYDVKM. The CDR3 is 14 residues long. The CDR3 nucleotides read TGTGCCAGCAGTCTGATAGCGGGAGTAAAGACCCAGTACTTC. This sequence encodes CASSLIAGVKTQYF.

CDR3 amino acids: CASSLRGFWQPQHF. The CDR3 DNA follows: TGTGCCAGCAGCCTCCGGGGATTTTGGCAGCCCCAGCATTTT. The chain couples TRBV28 to TRBJ1-5; D is ambiguous. Between the trimmed V and J ends, which lost 6 bases and 7 bases, there was a span of 16 bases. CDR3 size: 14 residues. From germline, CDR1 is MDHEN and CDR2 SYDVKM.

This chain links TRBV4-3 with TRBJ1-2; D gene unclear. Germline assignment: CDR1 LGHNA and CDR2 YSLEER. Trimming removed 3 bases from V and 0 bases from J, with 8 bases in between. The CDR3 sequence is 14 residues long. The DNA of the CDR3 is TGCGCCAGCAGCCAGAGGGCTTCTAACTATGGCTACACCTTC. Amino acids: CASSQRASNYGYTF.

The rearrangement uses TRBV7-6 and TRBJ2-3, with 12 bases matching TRBD2. Germline V gives CDR1 SGHVS, CDR2 FNYEAQ. This CDR3 region has 17 residues. V shed 1 base, J shed 8 bases, and the junction held 10 bases outside the gene matches. In DNA, the CDR3 is TGTGCCAGCAGCTTAGAGCTAGCGGGAGGGCCGGCAGGTACGCAGTATTTT. Its protein is CASSLELAGGPAGTQYF.

DNA of the CDR3: TGTGCCAGCAGCTTAGCGGGAGAATGGTCCTACGAGCAGTACTTC. Translating it yields CASSLAGEWSYEQYF. V and J are TRBV5-6 and TRBJ2-7, with TRBD2 identical over 8 bases. This CDR3 has 15 amino acids. Germline CDR1 SGHDT, CDR2 YYEEEE. After removal of 2 bases from V and 1 base from J, the junction contained 5 bases not matched to a gene.

The chain is built from TRBV29-1 and TRBJ1-1; D is undetermined. Per the germline V gene, CDR1 is SQVTM and CDR2 is ANQGSEA. V was cut by 4 bases and J by 9 bases, with 18 bases left in between. This CDR3 contains 13 residues. Here the CDR3 DNA reads TGCAGCGTTGGCCTGGGTGGGCGCCGCCAAGCTTTCTTT. Translation: CSVGLGGRRQAFF.

This chain links TRBV6-5 with TRBJ2-3; D possibly corresponds to TRBD2 (5 bases). Germline assignment: CDR1 MNHEY and CDR2 SVGAGI. This CDR3 has 16 residues. V was trimmed by 0 bases and J by 0 bases, leaving 10 bases between them. CDR3 nucleotide sequence: TGTGCCAGCAGTTACTCGACGGGATCTAGCACAGATACGCAGTATTTT. This codes for CASSYSTGSSTDTQYF.

This clone occurred once. This chain links TRBV18 with TRBJ1-2, with D possibly TRBD1 on 5 matching bases. From germline, CDR1 is KGHSH and CDR2 LQKENI. CDR3 length: 13 amino acids. The CDR3 protein is CVSNAGISYGYTF. The CDR3 nucleotides are TGTGTCTCAAACGCAGGGATTAGCTATGGCTACACCTTC.

The chain carries TRBV28 and TRBJ2-2; 8 positions match TRBD2. This CDR3 has 15 amino acids. The J segment lost 4 bases and the V segment lost 4 bases, leaving 5 bases of the junction unmatched. CDR1 is MDHEN, CDR2 SYDVKM, per germline. The CDR3 loop is CASSSSGRFTGELFF. CDR3 DNA sequence: TGTGCCAGCAGTTCCAGCGGGAGATTCACCGGGGAGCTGTTTTTT. The full variable domain, with the rest looked up from reference TRBV28 and TRBJ2-2, is DVKVTQSSRYLVKRTGEKVFLECVQDMDHENMFWYRQDPGLGLRLIYFSYDVKMKEKGDIPEGYSVSREKKERFSLILESASTNQTSMYLCASSSSGRFTGELFFGEGSRLTVL.

The CDR3 loop is CASRGGQGAYEQYF. The CDR3 region has the DNA TGTGCCAGCAGAGGGGGACAGGGGGCTTACGAGCAGTACTTC. This chain joins TRBV6-5 and TRBJ2-7, with 12 bases aligning to TRBD1. The V gene end was trimmed by 6 bases and the J gene end by 4 bases; junction bases not matched to a gene: 4. The CDR3 contains 14 residues. Germline lookup yields CDR1 MNHEY and CDR2 SVGAGI.

This rearrangement joins TRBV13 to TRBJ2-7, with 13 nucleotides matching TRBD2. This CDR3 is built from 14 residues. CDR1 and CDR2 (germline): PRHDT, FYEKMQ (reference sequence). J was trimmed by 3 bases and V by 6 bases; bases with no gene match: 2. The CDR3 nucleotides are TGTGCCAGCAGACGGACTAGCGGGAGCTACGAGCAGTACTTC. Translation: CASRRTSGSYEQYF.

This clone was counted once. The J gene is TRBJ1-2, the V gene TRBV7-9, with 9 positions matching TRBD1. This CDR3 is 15 amino acids long. After removal of 4 bases from V and 8 bases from J, the junction contained 11 bases not matched to a gene. The germline gives CDR1 SEHNR, CDR2 FQNEAQ (reference sequence). The CDR3 sequence: CASSSAGTGFDGYTF. CDR3 bases: TGTGCCAGCAGCTCCGCCGGGACAGGGTTCGACGGCTACACCTTC.

This chain connects TRBV7-2 to TRBJ2-7; 10 bases align to TRBD2. This CDR3 spans 19 amino acids. The germline V gene encodes CDR1 SGHTA and CDR2 FQGNSA. V gave up 2 bases and J gave up 0 bases; unmatched junction bases: 13. In DNA form, the CDR3 reads TGTGCCAGCAGCTTAACAAGCGGGAGGGCAAGGTTCGGCTCCTACGAGCAGTACTTC. Amino acid sequence: CASSLTSGRARFGSYEQYF. The full variable domain, in which reference TRBV7-2 and TRBJ2-7 provide the parts outside the CDR3, is GAGVSQSPSNKVTEKGKDVELRCDPISGHTALYWYRQSLGQGLEFLIYFQGNSAPDKSGLPSDRFSAERTGGSVSTLTIQRTQQEDSAVYLCASSLTSGRARFGSYEQYFGPGTRLTVT.

This sequence joins TRBV2 and TRBJ2-6; the match to TRBD1 covers 8 bases. This CDR3 has 14 amino acids. Trimming at V came to 6 bases and at J to 4 bases, leaving 2 bases not matched to a gene. Germline CDR1 SNHLY, CDR2 FYNNEI. CDR3 coding DNA: TGTGCCAGCAGCCAGGGGGCGGGGGCCAACGTCCTGACTTTC. Protein sequence: CASSQGAGANVLTF.

The genes are TRBV18 and TRBJ2-5; 9 positions agree with TRBD1. CDR1 is KGHSH and CDR2 is LQKENI in the germline V gene. The CDR3 totals 16 residues. The ends lost 5 bases at V and 3 bases at J; junction bases unmatched: 10. The CDR3 DNA reads TGTGCCAGCTCAGCTGGACAGGGGACAACTAAAGAGACCCAGTACTTC. It codes for CASSAGQGTTKETQYF. Full variable domain (missing parts from reference TRBV18 and TRBJ2-5): NAGVMQNPRHLVRRRGQEARLRCSPMKGHSHVYWYRQLPEEGLKFMVYLQKENIIDESGMPKERFSAEFPKEGPSILRIQQVVRGDSAAYFCASSAGQGTTKETQYFGPGTRLLVL.

The chain joins TRBV5-1 to TRBJ2-1; TRBD2 might be the D (5 bases). Trimming removed 4 bases from V and 5 bases from J, with 16 bases in between. This CDR3 contains 15 residues. The V gene's germline CDR1 is SGHRS and CDR2 YFSETQ. CDR3 sequence: CASSLQRMWDNEQFF. DNA of the CDR3: TGCGCCAGCAGCCTCCAGCGGATGTGGGACAATGAGCAGTTCTTC.

The chain has TRBV15 and TRBJ2-7; a weak D match, TRBD2 (6 bases). V lost 1 base and J lost 3, with 16 bases in between. CDR1 and CDR2 from the germline V gene are LNHNV and YYDKDF (reference sequence). The CDR3 totals 16 residues. CDR3 nucleotides: TGTGCCACCAGCAGAGGGAGGGTGGGAGAGGGCTACGAGCAGTACTTC. This codes for CATSRGRVGEGYEQYF.

This chain joins TRBV15 and TRBJ2-5; the match to TRBD1 covers 7 bases. Trimming at V came to 0 bases and at J to 7 bases, leaving 8 bases not matched to a gene. CDR1 is LNHNV and CDR2 is YYDKDF in the germline V gene (reference sequence). CDR3 length: 15 residues. CDR3 sequence: CATSRDGGQVGTQYF. CDR3 DNA sequence: TGTGCCACCAGCAGAGATGGTGGACAGGTGGGGACCCAGTACTTC.

As concerns this clone: The same CDR3 can be traced to other DNA sequences in this sample. This chain links TRBV19 with TRBJ2-7; 8 nucleotides agree with TRBD1. Germline V gene lookup returns CDR1 LNHDA and CDR2 SQIVND (reference sequence). The CDR3 extends over 15 amino acids. J was trimmed by 3 bases and V by 3 bases; bases with no gene match: 7. The CDR3, as DNA: TGTGCCAGTAGTATTCAAGCAGGGGGCCTCTACGAGCAGTACTTC. The encoded protein is CASSIQAGGLYEQYF.

This clone was picked up one time. The chain uses TRBV29-1 and TRBJ2-3; TRBD2 matches at 9 bases. The V and J ends lost 7 bases and 6 bases, in that order; junction bases with no gene match: 11. This CDR3 is built from 14 residues. The germline gives CDR1 SQVTM, CDR2 ANQGSEA. The DNA of the CDR3 is TGCAGCGCTCCCAGCGGGAGGCCAGAGGATACGCAGTATTTT. Translating it yields CSAPSGRPEDTQYF.

The J gene is TRBJ1-2, the V gene TRBV18; TRBD1 is a possible D gene (6 bases). The CDR3 spans 14 residues. Trimming cost V 4 bases and J 1 base, with 10 bases left between them. Germline lookup yields CDR1 KGHSH and CDR2 LQKENI. This CDR3 reads CASSRDIDNYGYTF. The CDR3 nucleotides are TGTGCCAGCTCACGGGACATAGATAACTATGGCTACACCTTC. The full variable domain, with the rest looked up from reference TRBV18 and TRBJ1-2, is NAGVMQNPRHLVRRRGQEARLRCSPMKGHSHVYWYRQLPEEGLKFMVYLQKENIIDESGMPKERFSAEFPKEGPSILRIQQVVRGDSAAYFCASSRDIDNYGYTFGSGTRLTVV.

The chain recombines TRBV27 with TRBJ2-3, with D perhaps matching TRBD1 (5 bases). The length of the CDR3 is 16 residues. V was cut by 8 bases and J by 4 bases, with 22 bases left in between. In germline, CDR1 is MNHEY, CDR2 SMNVEV (reference sequence). The CDR3: CASREAPGRASDTQYF. CDR3 DNA sequence: TGTGCCAGCCGTGAGGCCCCAGGGCGCGCTTCAGATACGCAGTATTTT.

CDR3 DNA sequence: TGTGCCAGCAGTTCTTTTTTCACCCCGCAGCGGCAACAATACAATGAGCAGTTCTTC. It yields the protein CASSSFFTPQRQQYNEQFF. The chain links TRBV28 to TRBJ2-1, with D perhaps matching TRBD2 (5 bases). The V end lost 4 bases, the J end lost 4 bases, and 26 bases lay between the germline ends. Germline V gives CDR1 MDHEN, CDR2 SYDVKM. The CDR3 spans 19 residues. Based on the CDR3 plus reference TRBV28 and TRBJ2-1, the full variable domain is DVKVTQSSRYLVKRTGEKVFLECVQDMDHENMFWYRQDPGLGLRLIYFSYDVKMKEKGDIPEGYSVSREKKERFSLILESASTNQTSMYLCASSSFFTPQRQQYNEQFFGPGTRLTVL.

V usage is TRBV18 and J usage is TRBJ2-7; possibly TRBD2 for D (5 bases). The CDR3 contains 16 residues. Germline V gene sequence: CDR1 KGHSH, CDR2 LQKENI. V was clipped by 4 bases and J by 13 bases, with 29 bases between them. This CDR3 reads CASSRGGSPSSSLFYF. Here the CDR3 DNA reads TGTGCCAGCTCACGTGGAGGCAGCCCTTCGTCAAGTTTATTTTACTTC.